The T cell receptor (beta chain) under discussion was sequenced for a study of T cells in Graves' hyperthyroidism and ophthalmopathy. Whole-study findings and limits: Blood also showed most of the thyroid clonotypes that were expanded above 0.001.

This clonotype appeared many times. Its target is unknown. Researchers barred patients who had uncontrolled infection, other autoimmune disease, pregnancy or lactation. Together with thyroid ultrasound, orbital computed tomography, serum thyroxine and TRAb, clinical symptoms were used for diagnoses. Fresh peripheral blood, more than 9 ml, yielded the PBMCs. The V gene's germline CDR1 is DFQATT and CDR2 SNEGSKA (reference sequence). The CDR3 length is 12 residues. RNA transcripts gave rise to amplified TCR beta CDR3 regions. Researchers ran a first-round RT-PCR on the TCR CDR3 using the HTBI primer set. Each CDR3 protein gets one entry after TCRdb re-called the multiplex PCR reads with MiXCR. The data hold 650,000 to 700,000 distinct CDR3 sequences, with roughly 17% observed a single time.

The sample was blood. This TCR was recovered from a man aged 50 to 59 with Graves' hyperthyroidism. The V call is TRBV20-1, the J call TRBJ1-1; a weak D match, TRBD1 (6 bases). CDR3 in amino acids: CRAGHLNTEAFF. CDR3 DNA sequence: TGCAGGGCGGGACATCTGAACACTGAAGCTTTCTTT.